These 3 T cell receptor beta chains were all obtained from the same sample, sequenced in a study of blood T cell repertoires in COVID-19. Assay: immunoSEQ multiplex PCR; the TCRdb copy retains only in-frame clones and omits some. The data show 96,000 or so clones, 70% to 90% seen once. The specimen was peripheral blood. The receptors come from a human donor with COVID-19, enrolled during active disease. The donor label of this sample is uncertain.

This chain uses TRBV10-3 with TRBJ2-5; D may be TRBD1 (6 bases). Germline V CDR1 and CDR2: ENHRY, SYGVKD. The CDR3 runs to 13 residues. V was pared by 8 bases and J by 4 bases, with 14 bases between. The CDR3 region is CAIGSGERETQYF. The CDR3 nucleotides are TGTGCCATCGGGTCAGGGGAACGAGAGACCCAGTACTTC.

The V and J genes are TRBV5-6 and TRBJ1-1, with a possible D match to TRBD1 (5 bases). Per germline, CDR1 SGHDT and CDR2 YYEEEE. The CDR3 consists of 17 residues. V shed 1 base and J shed 0 bases, with 16 bases lying between them. CDR3 bases: TGTGCCAGCAGCTTGACCTGGCAGGGATTCATGAACACTGAAGCTTTCTTT. Amino acids: CASSLTWQGFMNTEAFF.

This clone showed up just a few times. V is TRBV6-6 and J is TRBJ1-1; D is possibly TRBD1 (6 bases). Trimming removed 7 bases at V and 0 bases at J, with 18 bases between. The CDR3 has 16 amino acids. Germline V gene lookup returns CDR1 MNHNY and CDR2 SVGAGI (reference sequence). CDR3 protein: CASKVRGFLLNTEAFF. The CDR3 DNA reads as TGTGCCAGCAAAGTCAGGGGATTCTTACTGAACACTGAAGCTTTCTTT.